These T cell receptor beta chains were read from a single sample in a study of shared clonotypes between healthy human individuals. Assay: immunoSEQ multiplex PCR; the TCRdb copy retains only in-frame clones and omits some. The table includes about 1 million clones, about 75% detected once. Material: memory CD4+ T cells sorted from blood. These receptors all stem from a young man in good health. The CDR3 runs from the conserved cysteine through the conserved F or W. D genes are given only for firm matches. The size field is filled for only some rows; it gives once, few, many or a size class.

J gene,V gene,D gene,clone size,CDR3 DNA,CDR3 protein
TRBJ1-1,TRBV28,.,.,TGTGCCAGCTACGTTCCGGGGAACACTGAAGCTTTCTTT,CASYVPGNTEAFF
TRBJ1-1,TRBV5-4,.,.,TGTGCCAGTACGACTCAGGGTTACACTGAAGCTTTCTTT,CASTTQGYTEAFF
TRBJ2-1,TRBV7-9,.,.,TGTGCCAGCAGCTTAGACGGGACGCCCTACTACAATGAGCAGTTCTTC,CASSLDGTPYYNEQFF
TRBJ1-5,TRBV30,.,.,TGTGCCTGGAGTCGGGCAGGGTGGCTCAATCAGCCCCAGCATTTT,CAWSRAGWLNQPQHF
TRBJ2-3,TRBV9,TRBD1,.,TGTGCCAGCAGCCCCCGGGGACAGGGTGGGACAGATACGCAGTATTTT,CASSPRGQGGTDTQYF
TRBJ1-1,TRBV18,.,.,TGTGCCAGCTCACCAGGGGCTGTTAACACTGAAGCTTTCTTT,CASSPGAVNTEAFF
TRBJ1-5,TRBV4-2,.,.,TGTGCCAGCAGCCAAGACAACACGGGCGGCCAGCCCCAGCATTTT,CASSQDNTGGQPQHF
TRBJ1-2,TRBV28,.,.,TGTGCCAGCAGTTTCGACGACTATGGCTACACCTTC,CASSFDDYGYTF
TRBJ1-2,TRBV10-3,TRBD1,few,TGTGCCCTCAGGGGGGACGACTATGGCTACACCTTC,CALRGDDYGYTF
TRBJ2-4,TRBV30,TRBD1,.,TGTGCCTGGAGTCCAGGGGGAAAAAACATTCAGTACTTC,CAWSPGGKNIQYF
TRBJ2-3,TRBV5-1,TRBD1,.,TGCGCCAGCAGCTGGACAGGGGACCACACAGATACGCAGTATTTT,CASSWTGDHTDTQYF
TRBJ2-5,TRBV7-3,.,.,TGTGCCAGCAGCTTGTTAGGGGGAGAGACCCAGTACTTC,CASSLLGGETQYF
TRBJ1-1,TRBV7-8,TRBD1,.,TGTGCCAGCAGCTTAGTAGGGGGCAAGTACACTGAAGCTTTCTTT,CASSLVGGKYTEAFF
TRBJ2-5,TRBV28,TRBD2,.,TGTGCCAGCAAGGAAGCGGGGGGCGCGGACGAGACCCAGTACTTC,CASKEAGGADETQYF
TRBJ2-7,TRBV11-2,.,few,TGTGCCAGCAGCTTAGATCCCGGTGGGGGGCCGTACGAGCAGTACTTC,CASSLDPGGGPYEQYF
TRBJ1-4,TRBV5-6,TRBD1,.,TGTGCCAGCAGCTTGGGAGACAGGGGTAATGAAAAACTGTTTTTT,CASSLGDRGNEKLFF
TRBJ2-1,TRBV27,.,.,TGTGCCAGCAGTTTGCGGGGAAATACCTACAATGAGCAGTTCTTC,CASSLRGNTYNEQFF
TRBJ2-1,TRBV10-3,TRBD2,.,TGTGCCATCAGCTGGGGACTAGCGGGGTTTAGCTCCTACAATGAGCAGTTCTTC,CAISWGLAGFSSYNEQFF
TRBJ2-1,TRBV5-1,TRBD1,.,TGCGCCAGCAGCCTCGGACAGGGTCGTTTACCGGGGAATGAGCAGTTCTTC,CASSLGQGRLPGNEQFF
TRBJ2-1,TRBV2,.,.,TGTGCCACCCCGAAGGAGGGGTTTTACAATGAGCAGTTCTTC,CATPKEGFYNEQFF
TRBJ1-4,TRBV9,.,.,TGTGCCAGCAGCCCCAGGGACCCTGCAACTAATGAAAAACTGTTTTTT,CASSPRDPATNEKLFF
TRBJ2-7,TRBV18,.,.,TGTGCCAGCTCACCCTCGGGACCGAAGAACTCCTACGAGCAGTACTTC,CASSPSGPKNSYEQYF
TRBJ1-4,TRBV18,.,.,TGTGCCAGCTCACCACCGGGCGGCGGGCCCCCAAAACTGTTTTTT,CASSPPGGGPPKLFF
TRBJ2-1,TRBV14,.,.,TGTGCCAGCAGCCAACAACGCGGGGTGACGAGCTCCTACAATGAGCAGTTCTTC,CASSQQRGVTSSYNEQFF
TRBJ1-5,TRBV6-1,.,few,TGTGCCAGCAGTGAATATATTGGGACGGACTTTTCTAGTCAGCCCCAGCATTTT,CASSEYIGTDFSSQPQHF
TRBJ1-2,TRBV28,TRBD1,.,TGTGCCAGCGTTACCGGGACAGGGGGATCCTATGGCTACACCTTC,CASVTGTGGSYGYTF
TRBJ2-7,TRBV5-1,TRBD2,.,TGCGCCAGCAGCCCCTTCGGGGGGAGCTCCTACGAGCAGTACTTC,CASSPFGGSSYEQYF
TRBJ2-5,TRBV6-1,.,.,TGTGCCAGCAGTCTTCGACTAGATCCCCCCTCCCAGTACTTC,CASSLRLDPPSQYF
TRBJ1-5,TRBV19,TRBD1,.,TGTGCCAGTAGCCTGAGGACAGGAGATCAGCCCCAGCATTTT,CASSLRTGDQPQHF
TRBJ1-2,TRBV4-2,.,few,TGTGCCAGCAGCCAAGAATCAACATCCAGCTATGGCTACACCTTC,CASSQESTSSYGYTF
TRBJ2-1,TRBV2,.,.,TGTGCCAGCGGAGCTGGGGGGCCTGAGCAGTTCTTC,CASGAGGPEQFF
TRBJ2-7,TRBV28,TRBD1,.,TGTGCCAGCAGTTTGGCACAGGGGGCTCGGGAGCAGTACTTC,CASSLAQGAREQYF
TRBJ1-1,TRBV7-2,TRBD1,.,TGTGCCAGCAGCCCCCCAGGACAGGGCTTGAACACTGAAGCTTTCTTT,CASSPPGQGLNTEAFF
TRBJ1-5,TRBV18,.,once,TGTGCCAGCTCAGGGGGAAACGACCAGCCCCAGCATTTT,CASSGGNDQPQHF
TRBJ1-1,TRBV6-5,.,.,TGTGCCAGCAGTTCCCCGGGGAAGGGAGGGACTGAAGCTTTCTTT,CASSSPGKGGTEAFF
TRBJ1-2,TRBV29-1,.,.,TGCAGCGTTGAGCAAGTAGGGGGGAATGGCTACACCTTC,CSVEQVGGNGYTF
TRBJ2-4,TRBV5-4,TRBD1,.,TGTGCCAGCAGCCCACAACAGGGGGCCAAAAACATTCAGTACTTC,CASSPQQGAKNIQYF
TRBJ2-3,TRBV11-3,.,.,TGTGCCAGCAGCTTTATGGGGGATACGCAGTATTTT,CASSFMGDTQYF
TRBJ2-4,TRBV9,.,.,TGTGCCAGCAGCGTAGGTGGGCTAGCCAAAAACATTCAGTACTTC,CASSVGGLAKNIQYF
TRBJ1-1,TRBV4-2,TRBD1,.,TGTGCCAGCAGCCAAGTTGGGACAGGGAACACTGAAGCTTTCTTT,CASSQVGTGNTEAFF
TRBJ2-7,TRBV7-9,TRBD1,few,TGTGCCAGCAGCCGAACAGGGGATCCCTACGAGCAGTACTTC,CASSRTGDPYEQYF
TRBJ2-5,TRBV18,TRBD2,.,TGTGCCAGCTCGGGACTAGCGGGGGCCGGGGGACGCCAAGAGACCCAGTACTTC,CASSGLAGAGGRQETQYF